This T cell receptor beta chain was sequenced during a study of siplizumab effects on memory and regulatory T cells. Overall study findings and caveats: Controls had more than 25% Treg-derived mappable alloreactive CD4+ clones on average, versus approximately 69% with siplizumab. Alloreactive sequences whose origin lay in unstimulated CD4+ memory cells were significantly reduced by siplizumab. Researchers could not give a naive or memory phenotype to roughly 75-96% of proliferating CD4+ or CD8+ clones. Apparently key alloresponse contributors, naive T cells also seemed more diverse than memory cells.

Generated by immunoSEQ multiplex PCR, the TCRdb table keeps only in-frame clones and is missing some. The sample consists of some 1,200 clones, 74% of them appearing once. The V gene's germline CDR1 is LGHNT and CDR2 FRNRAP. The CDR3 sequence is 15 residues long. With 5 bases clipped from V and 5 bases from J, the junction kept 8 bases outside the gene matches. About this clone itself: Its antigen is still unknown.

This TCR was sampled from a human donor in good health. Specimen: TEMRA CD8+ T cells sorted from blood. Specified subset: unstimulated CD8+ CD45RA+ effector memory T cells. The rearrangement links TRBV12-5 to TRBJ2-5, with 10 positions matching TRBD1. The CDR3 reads CASGLRQGAPETQYF. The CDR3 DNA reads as TGTGCTAGTGGTCTCCGACAGGGGGCGCCCGAGACCCAGTACTTC.